This T cell receptor (beta chain) originates from a study of T-cell reconstitution after alpha-beta-depleted transplantation in children. The authors prepared the TCRbeta library with unique molecular identifiers. TCRdb reanalysed the PCR reads using MiXCR and keeps one entry per CDR3 protein. The sample lists around 410,000 distinct CDR3 sequences, about a tenth seen once, with nearly 5.5% in the top ten. The V and J ends lost 6 bases and 0 bases respectively, with 21 bases between them. The CDR3 sequence is 17 residues long. The germline CDR1 and CDR2 sequences are SEHNR and FQNEAQ (reference sequence).

This receptor was identified in a human donor who donated a stem cell graft to a child with acute myeloid leukemia. The chain couples TRBV7-9 to TRBJ2-7, with D perhaps TRBD1 (6 bases). Material: PBMCs from the stem cell graft donor, obtained from the stem cell graft. The CDR3 loop is CASRQLRTGTHSYEQYF. The CDR3 nucleotides read TGTGCCAGCAGGCAACTCCGAACCGGGACACACTCCTACGAGCAGTACTTC.